The entry below describes one T cell receptor beta chain. The antigen remains undetermined. The data were obtained in a study of graft-versus-host responses after intestinal transplantation. For the study at large: Anti-thymocyte globulin induction was given to all recipients, followed by tacrolimus and steroids for around 3 years.

Study results and caveats: Recipient marrow showed GvH clones, some seen first in ileum or blood. High graft-versus-host to host-versus-graft clonal ratios were found in allografts of patients who had graft-donor T cell macrochimerism. The study associated peak circulating GvH clone levels with early post-transplant HvG declines.

Libraries were prepared by immunoSEQ multiplex PCR; TCRdb keeps only in-frame clonotypes and omits some of them. Of over 90,000 clones listed, 91% were seen once; the top ten hold 0.18%. CDR1 and CDR2 (germline): SGHTA, FQGTGA. CDR3 size: 15 residues. V lost 7 bases to trimming and J lost 1 base; unmatched junction nucleotides: 5. The clonotype was recovered from a human donor who was the organ donor for an intestinal transplant. Sequenced material: unstimulated CD4+ T cells sorted from spleen or lymph node cells, taken before transplant. The V gene is TRBV7-3, the J gene TRBJ2-3; 10 bases agree with TRBD2. In DNA form, the CDR3 reads TGTGCCAGCACTCCCGGACTAGCGGGCACAGATACGCAGTATTTT. It codes for CASTPGLAGTDTQYF. The whole variable domain, filled in from reference TRBV7-3 and TRBJ2-3, reads GAGVSQTPSNKVTEKGKYVELRCDPISGHTALYWYRQSLGQGPEFLIYFQGTGAADDSGLPNDRFFAVRPEGSVSTLKIQRTERGDSAVYLCASTPGLAGTDTQYFGPGTRLTVL.